The 6 T cell receptor beta chains listed next were all sequenced from one sample in a study of control samples from healthy donors and cancer patients (dated by TCRdb to 2020 to 2021). The library was generated by the immunoSEQ multiplex PCR assay. What TCRdb holds here is the immuneACCESS table cut down to in-frame rearrangements. Part of the clones is not present; checked against another copy, under half of the missing clones reflect an unresolved V gene, and the others are unexplained. This sample gives about 92,000 clones in total; roughly 82% of them show up just once. Of the sample, about 9.2% is held by the ten largest clones. Sequencing was carried out using blood. These receptors were taken from a woman aged 60-70 years in good health.

The chain joins TRBV27 to TRBJ2-7; TRBD2 is a possible D gene (6 bases). V lost 6 bases, J lost 3 bases, and 15 bases lay in between. In germline, CDR1 is MNHEY, CDR2 SMNVEV (reference sequence). The CDR3 contains 14 residues. The CDR3 DNA is TGTGCCAGCAGAGACTGGCGGGACGGCTACGAGCAGTACTTC. Its translation is CASRDWRDGYEQYF.

The V and J genes are TRBV14 and TRBJ2-3, with TRBD2 matching over 10 bases. Germline V gene sequence: CDR1 SGHDN, CDR2 FVKESK. V shed 0 bases, J shed 3 bases, and the junction held 9 bases outside the gene matches. The CDR3 is made up of 18 amino acids. In nucleotides, the CDR3 is TGTGCCAGCAGCCAAGATCGGAGCGGGAGGGCCTCTACAGATACGCAGTATTTT. This gives the protein CASSQDRSGRASTDTQYF.

V is TRBV4-1 and J is TRBJ1-5; D not resolved. The length of the CDR3 is 15 residues. Trimming took off 0 bases at V and 10 bases at J, with 16 bases between the two ends. CDR1 MGHRA and CDR2 YSYEKL come from the germline V gene. Here the CDR3 reads CASSQDPGVREPQHF. CDR3 in DNA: TGCGCCAGCAGCCAAGATCCCGGGGTCCGAGAACCCCAGCATTTT.

J is TRBJ2-1 and V is TRBV28, with a weak D call TRBD1 (6 bases). Germline-derived CDR1 and CDR2 are MDHEN and SYDVKM. This CDR3 contains 15 residues. Trimming cost V 5 bases and J 0 bases, with 11 bases left between them. The CDR3 DNA sequence: TGTGCCAGCAGTCAAGGGGGAACCTCCTACAATGAGCAGTTCTTC. Its protein is CASSQGGTSYNEQFF.

This sequence joins TRBV11-3 and TRBJ2-7; D ambiguous. CDR1 SGHNT and CDR2 YENEEA come from the germline V gene. This CDR3 has 13 amino acids. Deletions cut 3 bases from V and 6 bases from J, with 12 bases between. The chain's CDR3 is CASSFSPISEQYF. DNA for the CDR3: TGTGCCAGCAGCTTCTCTCCAATTAGCGAGCAGTACTTC. Based on the CDR3 plus reference TRBV11-3 and TRBJ2-7, the full variable domain is EAGVVQSPRYKIIEKKQPVAFWCNPISGHNTLYWYLQNLGQGPELLIRYENEEAVDDSQLPKDRFSAERLKGVDSTLKIQPAELGDSAVYLCASSFSPISEQYFGPGTRLTVT.

This chain links TRBV7-2 with TRBJ2-2; TRBD2 matches 12 bases. This CDR3 has 14 residues. Germline lookup yields CDR1 SGHTA and CDR2 FQGNSA. V trimming: 4 bases; J trimming: 7 bases; junction bases outside the gene matches: 1. For the CDR3, the DNA is TGTGCCAGCAGCTCGGGACTAGCGGGCGGGGAGCTGTTTTTT. Translated, it gives CASSSGLAGGELFF.